This entry lists 16 T cell receptor beta chains sequenced from one sample in a study of PD-1 blockade in classical Hodgkin lymphoma. Only in-frame clones appear in the TCRdb table, and some are missing; sequencing was by immunoSEQ multiplex PCR. This table has under 30,000 clones, under 90% appearing once. The time point is: cycle 4 day 1 (C4D1), after 6 weeks of nivolumab. All trial patients relapsed after autologous stem cell transplantation. The material was peripheral blood mononuclear cells (PBMCs), obtained before the fourth cycle of nivolumab. These receptors were obtained from a human donor with classical Hodgkin lymphoma.

This chain connects TRBV30 to TRBJ2-7, with D possibly being TRBD1 (7 bases). The germline V gene encodes CDR1 GTSNPN and CDR2 SVGIG (reference sequence). This CDR3 region has 19 residues. V was shortened by 0 bases and J by 0 bases, with 24 bases between the two germline ends. In DNA, the CDR3 is TGTGCCTGGAGTGTACCATGGAGGGACAGCCTCACCCGCTCCTACGAGCAGTACTTC. Protein product: CAWSVPWRDSLTRSYEQYF.

The chain is built from TRBV19 and TRBJ2-1; possibly TRBD2 for D (5 bases). The CDR3 has 14 amino acids. Germline-derived CDR1 and CDR2 are LNHDA and SQIVND (reference sequence). Trimming cost V 8 bases and J 5 bases, with 16 bases left between them. CDR3 protein: CASRGLWTDNEQFF. CDR3 DNA: TGTGCCAGTCGAGGACTGTGGACTGACAATGAGCAGTTCTTC.

The J gene is TRBJ2-3, the V gene TRBV14, with D unresolved. CDR1 SGHDN and CDR2 FVKESK come from the germline V gene. The V and J ends lost 4 bases and 0 bases respectively, with 8 bases between them. There are 14 residues in the CDR3. The CDR3, as DNA: TGTGCCAGCAGCCGGACGGCTAGCACAGATACGCAGTATTTT. This codes for CASSRTASTDTQYF.

This chain links TRBV2 with TRBJ1-1; D not resolved. Trimming stripped 8 bases from V and 3 bases from J, with 7 bases between. From germline, CDR1 is SNHLY and CDR2 FYNNEI. The length of the CDR3 is 11 residues. The CDR3 DNA reads as TGTGCCAGCGGAGAGGACACTGAAGCTTTCTTT. This encodes CASGEDTEAFF. The whole variable domain, remainder taken from reference TRBV2 and TRBJ1-1, is EPEVTQTPSHQVTQMGQEVILRCVPISNHLYFYWYRQILGQKVEFLVSFYNNEISEKSEIFDDQFSVERPDGSNFTLKIRSTKLEDSAMYFCASGEDTEAFFGQGTRLTVV.

This rearrangement joins TRBV29-1 to TRBJ1-4; no clear D. This CDR3 spans 14 amino acids. The V gene's germline CDR1 is SQVTM and CDR2 ANQGSEA. The V end lost 7 bases, the J end lost 5 bases, and 17 bases lay between the germline ends. The CDR3 spells CSAHSGFLNEKLFF. CDR3 in DNA: TGCAGCGCCCATTCCGGGTTCTTAAATGAAAAACTGTTTTTT.

The rearrangement links TRBV6-5 to TRBJ2-7; D not certain. The ends were cut back, 4 bases at V and 6 bases at J, with 13 bases in the middle. The germline V gene encodes CDR1 MNHEY and CDR2 SVGAGI. This CDR3 contains 13 residues. CDR3: CASSSNPRGEQYF. In DNA, the CDR3 is TGTGCCAGCAGTTCAAACCCGCGAGGCGAGCAGTACTTC.

This clone was counted once. The chain couples TRBV5-1 to TRBJ2-7; D gene uncertain. The germline V and J ends were trimmed by 0 bases and 0 bases, with 10 bases remaining between them. Germline loops: CDR1 SGHRS, CDR2 YFSETQ. The CDR3 has 15 amino acids. The CDR3 region is CASSLAPTNSYEQYF. CDR3 bases: TGCGCCAGCAGCTTGGCGCCTACCAACTCCTACGAGCAGTACTTC.

The chain employs TRBV28 and TRBJ1-4; 8 bases match TRBD1. CDR3 length equals 13 residues. Losses at the gene ends were 8 bases for V and 7 bases for J; bases not matched to a gene: 6. Germline assignment: CDR1 MDHEN and CDR2 SYDVKM. CDR3 DNA sequence: TGTGCCAGCCTGACAGGGGAGGCTGAAAAACTGTTTTTT. Amino acids: CASLTGEAEKLFF.

The chain recombines TRBV7-9 with TRBJ2-1; TRBD1 agrees at 11 bases. CDR1 is SEHNR and CDR2 is FQNEAQ in the germline V gene (reference sequence). The CDR3 runs to 16 residues. V dropped 4 bases and J dropped 10; count of bases not matched to a gene: 12. CDR3: CASSSPGDRGVREQFF. The CDR3 DNA sequence: TGTGCCAGCAGCTCACCCGGGGACAGGGGGGTCAGGGAGCAGTTCTTC.

In DNA form, the CDR3 reads TGTGCCAGCAGCGACGGGACTGCCGAAGCTTTCTTT. Protein product: CASSDGTAEAFF. The chain uses TRBV7-9 and TRBJ1-1, with D tentatively TRBD1 (5 bases). Deletions cut 5 bases from V and 8 bases from J, with 12 bases between. Germline V lookup: CDR1 SEHNR, CDR2 FQNEAQ (reference sequence). CDR3 length equals 12 residues.

The chain uses TRBV10-2 and TRBJ2-7; 11 bases fit TRBD1. The germline V gene has CDR1 WSHSY and CDR2 SAAADI. V lost 6 bases and J lost 2; bases outside the gene matches: 6. This CDR3 spans 15 amino acids. The CDR3 region has the DNA TGCGCCAGCAGCCATCCGGGACAGGGGGCCTACGAGCAGTACTTC. It translates to CASSHPGQGAYEQYF.

The J gene is TRBJ1-1, the V gene TRBV6-6; no definite D call. V dropped 2 bases and J dropped 8 bases, with 6 bases sitting between them. CDR1 is MNHNY and CDR2 is SVGAGI in the germline V gene (reference sequence). This CDR3 contains 11 residues. The CDR3 DNA follows: TGTGCCAGCAGTTACCTTCAAGAAGCTTTCTTT. Translation: CASSYLQEAFF.

This clone was picked up a small number of times. DNA for the CDR3: TGTGCCAGCAGCTTATACGGGGATGGCTACACCTTC. Protein sequence: CASSLYGDGYTF. The chain recombines TRBV7-8 with TRBJ1-2; no firm D call. The CDR3 totals 12 residues. Per germline, CDR1 SGHVS and CDR2 FQNEAQ. The V end lost 2 bases, the J end lost 6 bases, and 7 bases lay between the germline ends.

V is TRBV9 and J is TRBJ2-3; 8 bases are a match to TRBD2. The CDR3 sequence is 15 residues long. Per the germline V gene, CDR1 is SGDLS and CDR2 is YYNGEE. V was clipped by 3 bases and J by 8 bases; unmatched bases: 11. The CDR3 bases are TGTGCCAGCAGCGCGGGAGGGATCAGCAAGGGTACGCAGTATTTT. Its protein product is CASSAGGISKGTQYF.

This chain uses TRBV7-6 with TRBJ1-5; D possibly corresponds to TRBD1 (6 bases). Trimming removed 5 bases at V and 0 bases at J, with 17 bases between. Germline CDR1 and CDR2: SGHVS and FNYEAQ. CDR3 length: 17 amino acids. The CDR3 region is CASSPSDSPYSNQPQHF. The CDR3, as DNA: TGTGCCAGCAGCCCATCGGACAGTCCCTATAGCAATCAGCCCCAGCATTTT.

The chain employs TRBV5-4 and TRBJ2-3, with D possibly being TRBD1 (7 bases). The CDR3 is 16 residues long. The V end lost 4 bases, the J end lost 0 bases, and 15 bases lay between the germline ends. Germline V CDR1 and CDR2: SGHNT, YYREEE (reference sequence). CDR3 coding DNA: TGTGCCAGCAGCCCAGGGGGGACACTTAGCACAGATACGCAGTATTTT. This sequence encodes CASSPGGTLSTDTQYF.